This T cell receptor (beta chain) was identified during a study of blood T cell repertoires in COVID-19. Overall study context: PBMCs, B-cell-depleted T cells, or T cells were the source of the cDNA or gDNA that made up the material.

The CDR3 runs 14 residues. V lost 4 bases and J lost 3, with 11 bases in between. Germline-derived CDR1 and CDR2 are MGHRA and YSYEKL. Profiling relied on immunoSEQ multiplex PCR, and the TCRdb table lists in-frame clones only, not all of them. There are tens of thousands of clones in the sample; around three quarters occur only once, and approximately 5.6% lies in the top ten. The chain couples TRBV4-1 to TRBJ2-3; D might be TRBD2 (5 bases). Sequenced input: peripheral blood. The TCR was taken from a human donor in a cohort sampled during active COVID-19. As DNA, the CDR3 is TGCGCCAGCAGCCCGAGGCCGGGAACAGATACGCAGTATTTT. Translated: CASSPRPGTDTQYF.